Below are 17 T cell receptor beta chains sequenced from a single sample in a study of T cell clones after liver transplantation. Only in-frame clones appear in the TCRdb table, and some are missing; sequencing was by immunoSEQ multiplex PCR. Here the sample spans under 55,000 clones, roughly 84% being singletons. The sequenced sample was CD4+ T cells from blood, obtained 24 months after liver transplant. These receptors were collected from a human patient who received a liver transplant. Part of the T cells may come from the graft donor.

The chain is built from TRBV15 and TRBJ1-1; no clear D. The V end was cut by 3 bases, the J end by 4 bases, with 15 bases between. This CDR3 comprises 15 residues. Germline-derived CDR1 and CDR2 are LNHNV and YYDKDF (reference sequence). The CDR3 loop reads CATSRDPAAPTEAFF. CDR3 DNA sequence: TGTGCCACCAGCAGGGACCCCGCCGCGCCCACTGAAGCTTTCTTT.

The rearrangement links TRBV28 to TRBJ2-3, with D unresolved. The V gene's germline CDR1 is MDHEN and CDR2 SYDVKM. The CDR3 length is 17 residues. V was shortened by 2 bases and J by 2 bases, with 17 bases between the two germline ends. The CDR3 sequence: CASSLGSLFGPTDTQYF. CDR3 nucleotides: TGTGCCAGCAGTTTAGGCAGTCTCTTTGGGCCCACAGATACGCAGTATTTT.

The chain couples TRBV20-1 to TRBJ1-2; D possibly corresponds to TRBD1 (5 bases). The CDR3 loop spans 11 amino acids. Germline lookup yields CDR1 DFQATT and CDR2 SNEGSKA (reference sequence). Trimming left V 5 bases short and J 8 bases short, with 12 bases between. CDR3 sequence: CSARLRGGYTF. CDR3 nucleotides: TGCAGTGCTCGCCTACGGGGCGGCTACACCTTC.

About this clone itself: In the same sample, other DNA sequences code for this CDR3. The V gene is TRBV7-2, the J gene TRBJ2-3; D ambiguous. CDR1 is SGHTA and CDR2 is FQGNSA in the germline V gene. Trimming took off 5 bases at V and 2 bases at J, with 5 bases between the two ends. This CDR3 region has 12 residues. The CDR3 spells CASSPHTDTQYF. For the CDR3, the DNA is TGTGCCAGCAGCCCGCACACAGATACGCAGTATTTT.

A single count supports this clone. The chain employs TRBV15 and TRBJ2-1; 15 nucleotides match TRBD2. This CDR3 has 16 amino acids. V lost 1 base and J lost 7; bases outside the gene matches: 2. Germline assignment: CDR1 LNHNV and CDR2 YYDKDF (reference sequence). CDR3 coding DNA: TGTGCCACCAGCAGAGGGACTAGCGGGGGGGAGAATGAGCAGTTCTTC. This translates into CATSRGTSGGENEQFF. The complete variable domain, with remaining parts taken from reference TRBV15 and TRBJ2-1, reads DAMVIQNPRYQVTQFGKPVTLSCSQTLNHNVMYWYQQKSSQAPKLLFHYYDKDFNNEADTPDNFQSRRPNTSFCFLDIRSPGLGDTAMYLCATSRGTSGGENEQFFGPGTRLTVL.

The chain links TRBV14 to TRBJ2-5; TRBD1 agrees at 10 bases. This CDR3 is 15 amino acids long. Germline loops: CDR1 SGHDN, CDR2 FVKESK. J lost 4 bases, V lost 0 bases, and 2 bases had no gene match. The CDR3 spells CASSQERTGGETQYF. CDR3 bases: TGTGCCAGCAGCCAAGAGCGGACAGGGGGAGAGACCCAGTACTTC.

The J gene is TRBJ1-2, the V gene TRBV9; D might be TRBD1 (5 bases). Germline CDR1 is SGDLS and CDR2 is YYNGEE. The CDR3 is 12 residues long. Trimming stripped 0 bases from V and 8 bases from J, with 8 bases between. The CDR3: CASSVEGTGYTF. The CDR3 DNA reads as TGTGCCAGCAGCGTAGAAGGGACCGGCTACACCTTC.

This rearrangement joins TRBV5-1 to TRBJ2-5; D ambiguous. V lost 4 bases, J lost 5 bases, and 9 bases lay in between. The CDR3 has 12 amino acids. Germline V lookup: CDR1 SGHRS, CDR2 YFSETQ. The CDR3 sequence: CASSPVRETQYF. In nucleotides, the CDR3 is TGCGCCAGCAGCCCGGTTCGTGAGACCCAGTACTTC.

This clone turned up a few times. V gene TRBV14 combines with J gene TRBJ2-7, with 8 bases fitting TRBD1. Germline CDR1 and CDR2: SGHDN and FVKESK. V lost 4 bases and J lost 3; bases outside the gene matches: 8. CDR3 length: 15 amino acids. The CDR3: CASSRPGQGIYEQYF. In DNA form, the CDR3 reads TGTGCCAGCAGCCGTCCAGGACAGGGTATCTACGAGCAGTACTTC. Combining the CDR3 with reference TRBV14 and TRBJ2-7 gives the whole variable domain EAGVTQFPSHSVIEKGQTVTLRCDPISGHDNLYWYRRVMGKEIKFLLHFVKESKQDESGMPNNRFLAERTGGTYSTLKVQPAELEDSGVYFCASSRPGQGIYEQYFGPGTRLTVT.

V is TRBV9 and J is TRBJ2-3; D is possibly TRBD2 (6 bases). V shed 6 bases and J shed 4 bases, with 18 bases lying between them. Germline V lookup: CDR1 SGDLS, CDR2 YYNGEE. The CDR3 covers 15 residues. The CDR3 protein is CASTEGRFESDTQYF. The DNA for the CDR3 is TGTGCCAGCACCGAGGGGAGGTTTGAGTCAGATACGCAGTATTTT.

The chain joins TRBV5-1 to TRBJ2-1; the match to TRBD2 covers 7 bases. V dropped 1 base and J dropped 1; count of bases not matched to a gene: 5. CDR3 length equals 16 residues. The germline gives CDR1 SGHRS, CDR2 YFSETQ. The CDR3 sequence is CASSLWLAASYNEQFF. Here the CDR3 DNA reads TGCGCCAGCAGCTTGTGGCTAGCGGCTTCCTACAATGAGCAGTTCTTC.

V gene TRBV28 combines with J gene TRBJ2-5; the D gene is possibly TRBD2 (5 bases). The CDR3 loop spans 15 amino acids. Germline CDR1 is MDHEN and CDR2 is SYDVKM. The V end was cut by 5 bases, the J end by 1 base, with 14 bases between. CDR3 region: CASSLPASGQETQYF. CDR3 nucleotide sequence: TGTGCCAGCAGTCTTCCCGCGAGCGGCCAAGAGACCCAGTACTTC.

This sequence joins TRBV4-1 and TRBJ2-1; 7 bases fit TRBD1. Trimming at V came to 8 bases and at J to 5 bases, leaving 9 bases not matched to a gene. CDR1 MGHRA and CDR2 YSYEKL come from the germline V gene. The CDR3 runs to 14 residues. The CDR3 region is CASGLGTANNEQFF. The CDR3 DNA is TGCGCCAGCGGGCTAGGGACAGCGAACAATGAGCAGTTCTTC.

This clone was counted a single time. The chain uses TRBV2 and TRBJ2-2, with D unclear. V was clipped by 10 bases and J by 5 bases, with 5 bases between them. Germline loops: CDR1 SNHLY, CDR2 FYNNEI. The CDR3 totals 10 residues. For the CDR3, the DNA is TGTGCCAAGGGTACCGGGGAGCTGTTTTTT. Its protein is CAKGTGELFF.

This clone was picked up one time. The V gene is TRBV15, the J gene TRBJ2-2, with 7 bases fitting TRBD2. This CDR3 has 16 amino acids. Germline-derived CDR1 and CDR2 are LNHNV and YYDKDF (reference sequence). V lost 8 bases and J lost 5; bases outside the gene matches: 14. The CDR3 DNA reads TGTGCCACCTTCGGCGGGAGACCCATAAGTACCGGGGAGCTGTTTTTT. Encoded protein: CATFGGRPISTGELFF. Looking up the rest from reference TRBV15 and TRBJ2-2 gives the full variable domain: DAMVIQNPRYQVTQFGKPVTLSCSQTLNHNVMYWYQQKSSQAPKLLFHYYDKDFNNEADTPDNFQSRRPNTSFCFLDIRSPGLGDTAMYLCATFGGRPISTGELFFGEGSRLTVL.

The chain links TRBV19 to TRBJ1-1; 7 positions agree with TRBD1. With V trimmed by 2 bases and J by 11 bases, 8 bases remained unmatched. Germline CDR1 is LNHDA and CDR2 is SQIVND (reference sequence). This CDR3 spans 13 amino acids. The CDR3 here is CASSIRGQLTAFF. The DNA of the CDR3 is TGTGCCAGTAGTATAAGGGGACAGCTAACGGCTTTCTTT.

This rearrangement joins TRBV27 to TRBJ1-1; D call uncertain. V lost 4 bases and J lost 1, with 7 bases in between. CDR1 is MNHEY, CDR2 SMNVEV, per germline (reference sequence). CDR3 size: 13 residues. CDR3 in amino acids: CASSWKGNTEAFF. CDR3 bases: TGTGCCAGCAGTTGGAAAGGGAACACTGAAGCTTTCTTT.